This is a list of T cell receptor beta chains from one sample in a study of regulatory T cells in long-lasting Graves disease. TCRdb called the multiplex PCR reads again in MiXCR, with one record for every CDR3 protein. The sample carries about 200,000 distinct CDR3 sequences, 15% to 20% recorded once. These data also featured in a second study, about T cells in Graves' hyperthyroidism and ophthalmopathy.

The material sequenced was peripheral blood mononuclear cells (PBMCs), taken at new diagnosis, from a patient treated with antithyroid drugs. The origin of the receptors is a woman younger than 45 with Graves disease. Both conserved end residues are part of each CDR3. Each record gives: J gene, clone size, D gene, V gene, CDR3 length, CDR3 protein, CDR3 DNA. D genes are given only for firm matches. Clone sizes are given selectively: once, few, many, or a class where the clone is expanded.

TRBJ2-5 | many | - | TRBV7-2 | 13 | CASPGEGIETQYF | TGTGCCAGCCCTGGCGAGGGTATAGAGACCCAGTACTTC
TRBJ2-3 | - | - | TRBV20-1 | 15 | CSARDDSESTDTQYF | TGCAGTGCTAGAGATGACTCAGAATCAACAGATACGCAGTATTTT
TRBJ2-5 | many | - | TRBV27 | 15 | CASSLSLRGQETQYF | TGTGCCAGCAGTTTATCGCTAAGAGGGCAAGAGACCCAGTACTTC
TRBJ2-2 | - | - | TRBV5-1 | 13 | CASSLALAGELFF | TGCGCCAGCAGCTTGGCCCTAGCCGGGGAGCTGTTTTTT
TRBJ2-1 | - | - | TRBV7-9 | 15 | CASSREGQALGEQFF | TGTGCCAGCAGCCGGGAGGGACAGGCCCTAGGGGAGCAGTTCTTC
TRBJ2-1 | many | TRBD2 | TRBV12-3/TRBV12-4 | 15 | CASSSGDQGRDEQFF | TGTGCCAGCTCAAGCGGGGACCAAGGGAGGGATGAGCAGTTCTTC
TRBJ2-5 | - | - | TRBV28 | 16 | CASSLSVRQNQETQYF | TGTGCCAGCAGTTTATCGGTTCGACAGAACCAAGAGACCCAGTACTTC
TRBJ2-6 | many | - | TRBV6-5 | 18 | CASSYAPGMGAGANVLTF | TGTGCCAGCAGTTACGCCCCCGGGATGGGGGCTGGGGCCAACGTCCTGACTTTC
TRBJ2-7 | many | - | TRBV19 | 15 | CATSTPGGAFGEQYF | TGTGCCACCTCCACCCCGGGGGGCGCTTTTGGCGAGCAGTACTTC
TRBJ2-7 | many | - | TRBV6-2/TRBV6-3 | 14 | CATSGGASTYEQYF | TGTGCCACTTCTGGGGGGGCTTCGACCTACGAGCAGTACTTC
TRBJ2-1 | many | TRBD2 | TRBV3-1 | 16 | CASSQDASGDPSEQFF | TGTGCCAGCAGCCAAGACGCTAGCGGGGACCCCAGTGAGCAGTTCTTC
TRBJ2-7 | many | - | TRBV6-1 | 14 | CASSPGTSWDEQYF | TGTGCCAGCAGCCCCGGGACATCCTGGGACGAGCAGTACTTC
TRBJ1-3 | many | - | TRBV11-2 | 15 | CASSLSWGAGNTIYF | TGTGCCAGCAGCCTCTCATGGGGGGCTGGAAACACCATATATTTT
TRBJ1-1 | few | - | TRBV4-1 | 15 | CASSPPLTGITEAFF | TGCGCCAGCAGCCCTCCATTGACAGGTATCACTGAAGCTTTCTTT
TRBJ1-4 | many | - | TRBV6-1 | 16 | CASSVYTGSTNEKLFF | TGTGCCAGCAGTGTTTACACAGGTTCGACTAATGAAAAACTGTTTTTT
TRBJ2-1 | - | TRBD2 | TRBV27 | 15 | CASSLSGMLYNEQFF | TGTGCCAGCAGTTTGAGCGGGATGCTCTACAATGAGCAGTTCTTC
TRBJ2-2 | - | TRBD2 | TRBV9 | 18 | CASSVKGTSGPNTGELFF | TGTGCCAGCAGCGTAAAGGGGACTAGCGGCCCTAACACCGGGGAGCTGTTTTTT
TRBJ2-1 | many | TRBD2 | TRBV7-2 | 15 | CASSALAGGPDEQFF | TGTGCCAGCAGCGCCCTAGCGGGGGGGCCTGATGAGCAGTTCTTC
TRBJ2-5 | many | - | TRBV7-9 | 17 | CASSLGVGGKAQETQYF | TGTGCCAGCAGCTTAGGTGTTGGGGGGAAGGCCCAAGAGACCCAGTACTTC
TRBJ2-3 | many | TRBD2 | TRBV5-1 | 16 | CASSLSLAGGMDTQYF | TGCGCCAGCAGCTTATCGCTAGCGGGAGGTATGGATACGCAGTATTTT
TRBJ2-5 | many | - | TRBV19 | 16 | CASSIGRAQYQETQYF | TGTGCCAGTAGTATTGGAAGGGCTCAGTACCAAGAGACCCAGTACTTC
TRBJ1-6 | many | - | TRBV3-1 | 15 | CASSLRQGGRSPLHF | TGTGCCAGCAGCCTCCGCCAAGGGGGGAGGTCACCCCTCCACTTT
TRBJ2-5 | many | TRBD2 | TRBV6-6 | 17 | CASSYSIGRGGKETQYF | TGTGCCAGCAGTTACTCGATCGGGCGGGGGGGAAAAGAGACCCAGTACTTC
TRBJ1-1 | many | TRBD1 | TRBV9 | 13 | CASSGQGNTEAFF | TGTGCCAGCAGCGGACAGGGAAACACTGAAGCTTTCTTT
TRBJ2-2 | many | - | TRBV19 | 12 | CASWDIAGELFF | TGTGCCAGCTGGGACATTGCGGGGGAGCTGTTTTTT
TRBJ2-7 | many | TRBD2 | TRBV11-2 | 16 | CASSPGTSGSLHEQYF | TGTGCCAGCAGCCCCGGGACTAGCGGGAGTTTGCACGAGCAGTACTTC
TRBJ1-4 | many | - | TRBV30 | 15 | CAWSGGSIGQEKLFF | TGTGCCTGGAGTGGGGGGTCCATTGGGCAGGAAAAACTGTTTTTT
TRBJ1-5 | many | - | TRBV12-3/TRBV12-4 | 14 | CASRTGQSLQPQHF | TGTGCCAGCAGGACAGGTCAGTCTCTTCAGCCCCAGCATTTT
TRBJ2-7 | many | TRBD2 | TRBV6-1 | 16 | CASSVSAGGSSYEQYF | TGTGCCAGCAGTGTCTCAGCGGGAGGGAGCTCCTACGAGCAGTACTTC
TRBJ1-1 | many | TRBD1 | TRBV2 | 18 | CASYGGTGKGRENTEAFF | TGTGCCAGCTATGGGGGGACAGGGAAGGGTCGGGAGAACACTGAAGCTTTCTTT
TRBJ2-1 | many | - | TRBV12-5 | 12 | CASGLDRQEVFF | TGTGCTAGTGGTTTGGACCGACAGGAGGTGTTCTTC
TRBJ2-5 | many | TRBD2 | TRBV7-2 | 18 | CASSLAPGTSGPQETQYF | TGTGCCAGCAGCTTAGCCCCCGGGACTAGCGGCCCCCAAGAGACCCAGTACTTC
TRBJ2-7 | many | TRBD1 | TRBV5-5 | 15 | CASSSGQGDLYEQYF | TGTGCCAGCAGCTCTGGACAGGGGGATCTCTACGAGCAGTACTTC
TRBJ2-3 | many | - | TRBV2 | 15 | CASSLPRGSFNTQYF | TGTGCCAGCAGCCTCCCCCGGGGGTCGTTCAATACGCAGTATTTT
TRBJ1-1 | many | - | TRBV12-3/TRBV12-4 | 13 | CASSPHRFSEAFF | TGTGCCAGCAGTCCGCACAGGTTTTCTGAAGCTTTCTTT
TRBJ2-7 | many | TRBD2 | TRBV6-1 | 15 | CASSAPTSGTYEQYF | TGTGCCAGCAGTGCACCGACTAGCGGGACCTACGAGCAGTACTTC
TRBJ2-4 | many | - | TRBV11-2 | 13 | CASSSLAKNIQYF | TGTGCCAGCAGCTCCCTAGCCAAAAACATTCAGTACTTC
TRBJ2-3 | - | TRBD2 | TRBV5-1 | 14 | CASSLGTSGDTQYF | TGCGCCAGCAGCTTAGGGACTAGCGGAGATACGCAGTATTTT
TRBJ2-7 | many | TRBD1 | TRBV6-1 | 15 | CASTPGQGFSYEQYF | TGTGCCAGCACCCCGGGACAGGGGTTCTCCTACGAGCAGTACTTC
TRBJ1-4 | many | - | TRBV11-2 | 13 | CASSLLQYEKLFF | TGTGCCAGCAGCTTACTGCAGTATGAAAAACTGTTTTTT
TRBJ2-5 | - | - | TRBV2 | 13 | CAVRLGGQETQYF | TGTGCCGTTAGGTTGGGAGGCCAAGAGACCCAGTACTTC
TRBJ2-7 | many | - | TRBV30 | 11 | CAWSGGYEQYF | TGTGCCTGGAGTGGGGGTTACGAGCAGTACTTC